The next 19 T cell receptor beta chains were all read from a single sample in a study of CD8+CD57+ T cells in acquired aplastic anemia. The patients chosen for sequencing had shown expansion of CD8+CD57+ cells (detected by flow cytometry). Genomic DNA, serving as template, underwent TCR beta VDJ and CDR3 profiling. TCRdb analysed the reads with MiXCR anew, one entry per CDR3 protein. This table holds some 170,000 distinct CDR3 sequences, under 55% found once. The specimen was sorted CD4+, CD8+, or CD8+CD57+ T cells (not recorded which) from PBMCs. The receptors shown here come from a human donor with aplastic anemia.

This clonotype has more than one count but fewer than ten. This chain joins TRBV29-1 and TRBJ1-2, with D unresolved. Germline V gene lookup returns CDR1 SQVTM and CDR2 ANQGSEA. CDR3 length: 11 residues. Between the trimmed V and J ends, which lost 1 base and 8 bases, there was a span of 8 bases. CDR3 sequence (DNA): TGCAGCGTTGAAGGTGAAGGGGGCTACACCTTC. Amino acid sequence: CSVEGEGGYTF.

A remark on this clonotype: A read error may be the cause here, since a much bigger clone is one base away. The rearrangement uses TRBV6-1 and TRBJ2-7; D is perhaps TRBD2 (5 bases). The CDR3 covers 12 residues. V lost 6 bases, J lost 7 bases, and 13 bases lay in between. Germline CDR1 reads MNHNS; CDR2 reads SASEGT. The CDR3 spells CASRGRGGEQYF. The CDR3 DNA is TGTGCCAGCAGGGGGAGAGGCGGGGAGCAGTACTTC.

The rearrangement uses TRBV19 and TRBJ1-1; D unclear. The CDR3 is 11 amino acids. CDR1 and CDR2 from the germline V gene are LNHDA and SQIVND (reference sequence). V lost 8 bases and J lost 6, with 10 bases in between. The CDR3 loop reads CASGLYPEAFF. DNA of the CDR3: TGTGCCAGTGGATTATACCCTGAAGCTTTCTTT.

The V call is TRBV7-9, the J call TRBJ2-7; D remains unclear. CDR1 is SEHNR and CDR2 is FQNEAQ in the germline V gene (reference sequence). The germline V and J ends were trimmed by 4 bases and 4 bases, with 8 bases remaining between them. CDR3 length equals 12 residues. CDR3 loop: CASSSREYEQYF. In DNA, the CDR3 is TGTGCCAGCAGCTCGCGCGAGTACGAGCAGTACTTC.

This clonotype was recorded a few times. The chain links TRBV3-1 to TRBJ1-6, with TRBD1 matching 11 bases. The CDR3 has 18 residues. Unmatched junction bases numbered 7, after V lost 5 bases and J lost 1 base. Germline lookup yields CDR1 LGHDT and CDR2 YNNKEL (reference sequence). The CDR3 sequence: CASSTRTGGRSYNSPLHF. The CDR3 DNA follows: TGTGCCAGCAGCACCCGGACAGGGGGCAGGTCCTATAATTCACCCCTCCACTTT. The full variable domain, with the rest looked up from reference TRBV3-1 and TRBJ1-6, is DTAVSQTPKYLVTQMGNDKSIKCEQNLGHDTMYWYKQDSKKFLKIMFSYNNKELIINETVPNRFSPKSPDKAHLNLHINSLELGDSAVYFCASSTRTGGRSYNSPLHFGNGTRLTVT.

This clonotype was detected ten times or more. The genes are TRBV12-3 or TRBV12-4 and TRBJ2-6, with D tentatively TRBD1 (6 bases). V was trimmed by 5 bases and J by 0 bases, leaving 14 bases between them. This CDR3 is built from 17 residues. The CDR3 DNA is TGTGCCAGCAGTCCCCAGCCAGGGGTCTCTGGGGCCAACGTCCTGACTTTC. The encoded protein is CASSPQPGVSGANVLTF.

Details on this clonotype: The conserved phenylalanine or tryptophan is not found at the CDR3 terminus, so this likely reflects a read error. The V and J genes are TRBV5-1 and TRBJ1-1; D gene unclear. Trimming left V 0 bases short and J 6 bases short, with 6 bases between. The germline gives CDR1 SGHRS, CDR2 YFSETQ. The CDR3 has 12 amino acids. In DNA, the CDR3 is TGCGCCAGCAGCTTGGAAGGGCCTGAAGCTTTCTCT. Its translation: CASSLEGPEAFS.

The rearrangement joins TRBV11-2 to TRBJ2-1; no firm D call. Trimming removed 10 bases at V and 5 bases at J, with 15 bases between. The germline V gene has CDR1 SGHAT and CDR2 FQNNGV. CDR3 size: 13 residues. CDR3 sequence reads: CATKLTVNNEQFF. DNA of the CDR3: TGTGCCACCAAGCTGACGGTTAACAATGAGCAGTTCTTC. Using reference TRBV11-2 and TRBJ2-1 for the parts outside the CDR3, the full variable domain is EAGVAQSPRYKIIEKRQSVAFWCNPISGHATLYWYQQILGQGPKLLIQFQNNGVVDDSQLPKDRFSAERLKGVDSTLKIQPAKLEDSAVYLCATKLTVNNEQFFGPGTRLTVL.

The chain joins TRBV19 to TRBJ2-7; D is unresolved. This CDR3 has 15 amino acids. The ends were cut back, 3 bases at V and 0 bases at J, with 12 bases in the middle. Germline-derived CDR1 and CDR2 are LNHDA and SQIVND (reference sequence). The CDR3, as DNA: TGTGCCAGTAGTATTAATGGATTAAGCTCCTACGAGCAGTACTTC. This translates into CASSINGLSSYEQYF. The entire variable domain, with the rest obtained from reference TRBV19 and TRBJ2-7, is as follows: DGGITQSPKYLFRKEGQNVTLSCEQNLNHDAMYWYRQDPGQGLRLIYYSQIVNDFQKGDIAEGYSVSREKKESFPLTVTSAQKNPTAFYLCASSINGLSSYEQYFGPGTRLTVT.

This clonotype was counted once. The junction differs from germline at one of its ends, possibly a read error. The rearrangement uses TRBV10-3 and TRBJ2-2, with D perhaps matching TRBD2 (5 bases). The CDR3 has 15 amino acids. Germline values: CDR1 ENHRY, CDR2 SYGVKD. CDR3 residues: CAISDPLRVAGELSF. DNA of the CDR3: TGTGCCATCAGTGACCCCTTAAGGGTGGCCGGGGAGCTGTCTTTT.

There are a few counts of this clonotype. This may arise from a read error, as a much more abundant clone is one base away. The J gene is TRBJ2-7, the V gene TRBV4-2; D call uncertain. Germline CDR1 LGHNA, CDR2 YNFKEQ. The CDR3 totals 14 residues. The CDR3 DNA is TGTGCCGGCAGCCAAGATCAGGTGGACTACGAGCAGTACTTC. Protein sequence: CAGSQDQVDYEQYF.

The chain links TRBV12-3 or TRBV12-4 to TRBJ2-1; D unresolved. The CDR3 has 13 residues. V was cut by 3 bases and J by 8 bases, with 11 bases left in between. CDR3 in amino acids: CASSLSGIDEQFF. CDR3 nucleotide sequence: TGTGCCAGCAGTTTGTCGGGTATCGATGAGCAGTTCTTC.

The J gene is TRBJ2-5, the V gene TRBV10-2, with TRBD1 matching over 10 bases. The V segment lost 2 bases and the J segment 5 bases; nucleotides outside the gene matches: 2. Germline V gives CDR1 WSHSY, CDR2 SAAADI. CDR3 length equals 14 residues. The CDR3 DNA follows: TGCGCCAGCAGTGAGGGGACAGGGGAGGAGACCCAGTACTTC. This encodes CASSEGTGEETQYF.

The rearrangement uses TRBV19 and TRBJ1-1; D is possibly TRBD1 (5 bases). Germline V gene lookup returns CDR1 LNHDA and CDR2 SQIVND (reference sequence). The CDR3 extends over 13 amino acids. The germline V and J ends were trimmed by 9 bases and 5 bases, with 16 bases remaining between them. The CDR3 region has the DNA TGTGCCAGCAAAGGCAGGGTTGAGACTGAAGCTTTCTTT. Translating it yields CASKGRVETEAFF.

This clonotype was detected ten times or more. The V call is TRBV6-1, the J call TRBJ1-2, with D perhaps TRBD1 (5 bases). The CDR3 consists of 16 residues. CDR1 MNHNS and CDR2 SASEGT come from the germline V gene. Trimming removed 5 bases at V and 3 bases at J, with 19 bases between. CDR3 bases: TGTGCCAGCAGTCAAGACGGGGCCTGGAGGGACTATGGCTACACCTTC. It translates to CASSQDGAWRDYGYTF.

This clonotype has ten or more counts. This chain uses TRBV6-1 with TRBJ1-4; no firm D call. This CDR3 comprises 14 residues. Per germline, CDR1 MNHNS and CDR2 SASEGT. V was clipped by 5 bases and J by 0 bases, with 7 bases between them. The CDR3: CASSWQATNEKLFF. The DNA of the CDR3 is TGTGCCAGCAGTTGGCAGGCAACTAATGAAAAACTGTTTTTT.

There are many counts of this clonotype. V and J are TRBV2 and TRBJ1-5, with D perhaps matching TRBD1 (6 bases). V was pared by 6 bases and J by 1 base, with 16 bases between. The CDR3 has 16 amino acids. From germline, CDR1 is SNHLY and CDR2 FYNNEI. CDR3 protein: CASSPLEGVSNQPQHF. CDR3 DNA: TGTGCCAGCAGCCCGTTAGAGGGGGTCAGCAATCAGCCCCAGCATTTT. Complete variable domain (other parts from reference TRBV2 and TRBJ1-5): EPEVTQTPSHQVTQMGQEVILRCVPISNHLYFYWYRQILGQKVEFLVSFYNNEISEKSEIFDDQFSVERPDGSNFTLKIRSTKLEDSAMYFCASSPLEGVSNQPQHFGDGTRLSIL.

The gene calls are TRBV11-1 and TRBJ2-2; 8 bases line up with TRBD1. CDR1 and CDR2 (germline): SGHAT, FQDESV (reference sequence). The trim removed 2 bases at V and 6 bases at J, leaving 8 bases unmatched. The CDR3 is 16 residues long. The CDR3 bases are TGTGCCAGCAGCTTAAGGTCAGGGGGCGCTTCCGGGGAGCTGTTTTTT. Its protein is CASSLRSGGASGELFF. Variable domain in full (rest from reference TRBV11-1 and TRBJ2-2): EAEVAQSPRYKITEKSQAVAFWCDPISGHATLYWYRQILGQGPELLVQFQDESVVDDSQLPKDRFSAERLKGVDSTLKIQPAELGDSAMYLCASSLRSGGASGELFFGEGSRLTVL.

The CDR3 DNA sequence: TGTGCCAGCAGGAAGACAGGGGGCGGAGAGACCCAGTACTTC. This translates into CASRKTGGGETQYF. This chain uses TRBV2 with TRBJ2-5; 10 nucleotides align to TRBD1. In germline, CDR1 is SNHLY, CDR2 FYNNEI. With V trimmed by 6 bases and J by 4 bases, 5 bases remained unmatched. The CDR3 covers 14 residues.